This TCR beta chain was sequenced during a study of blood T cell repertoires in COVID-19 (dated by TCRdb to 2019 to 2021). With respect to the entire study: Collaborator samples came from the United States, Italy and Spain and covered acute and convalescent phases of COVID-19. A de-identified subject ID, COVID-19 status, age in years and sex were almost always included in the sample metadata. Where available, HLA class I and class II types were taken from metadata supplied by the sample provider and were not determined by assay-based typing. The material from the prospective study consisted of cDNA or gDNA derived from T cells, B-cell-depleted T cells, or PBMCs. The dataset comprised deeply sampled blood TCRbeta repertoires from subjects exposed to, actively infected with, or recovered from COVID-19. The samples were drawn from two sources: the first 160 participants of the ongoing ImmuneRACE study, and over 950 subjects contributed by 6 global collaborators. The repertoires were made available in a free public database intended to serve as a resource for research on the immune response to SARS-CoV-2.

V is shortened by 4 bases, J by 15 bases, and the region joining them spans 16 bases. The germline V gene provides CDR1 MDHEN and CDR2 SYDVKM. The CDR3, from cysteine to phenylalanine, totals 13 residues. The read is trimmed to its CDR3 DNA, 39 bases read in frame from base 1. With respect to this clone: Its antigen has not been determined. Per-nucleotide qualities are absent, and no much larger clonotype sits a single base away.

The immunoSEQ Assay, a bias-controlled multiplex PCR, was used to amplify TCRbeta CDR3 regions from genomic DNA. The study's processing was this. Within the assay, amplification of reference gene primers was used to estimate how many nucleated cells each sample contained. To quantify the absolute abundance of each unique TCRbeta CDR3 rearrangement, sequence reads were collapsed and filtered. Productive Simpson clonality was computed per sample as the square root of Simpson's diversity index over productive rearrangements. TCRdb took over this immuneACCESS table, retaining in-frame rearrangements with V and J assigned. Such tables are incomplete; in checked studies, under half of the missing clones stem from an unresolved V gene, and the remainder is unexplained. V, J and clone size are those of that table, while D and trimming were read from the DNA. The sample contains more than 85,000 clones, around 82% of them found a single time. In total, the top ten clones hold 9.5% to 15% of the sample.

Whole blood was collected in K2EDTA tubes by collaborating institutions according to the institutions' own protocols. For TCRbeta analysis, collaborator samples were shipped as frozen whole blood, as isolated PBMCs, or as DNA extracted from either sample type. General conclusions and limits of the study: The quantity of clinical and demographic metadata differed by source and by participant and was supplied without curation.

This receptor was taken from a human donor in a cohort sampled during active COVID-19. The sample taken for sequencing was peripheral blood. The V and J segments used are TRBV28 and TRBJ1-6; no D gene call is confident. The CDR3 protein: CASSSNPPPVLHF. The bases read TGTGCCAGCAGTTCGAACCCCCCCCCAGTCCTCCACTTT.